These 32 T cell receptor beta chains were sequenced from one sample in a study of human T cells and chemical hapten exposure. Unfractionated whole blood was the source of the extracted total RNA. TCRdb re-derived calls from the 5' RACE reads in MiXCR, one entry per CDR3 protein. This repertoire shows tens of thousands of distinct CDR3 sequences, about 8% found once; its top ten account for under 2.5%. Receptors were obtained from a male donor in good health.

The table lists this clonotype with many counts. The chain couples TRBV7-2 to TRBJ1-5; the match to TRBD1 covers 8 bases. CDR1 is SGHTA, CDR2 FQGNSA, per germline. This CDR3 is built from 15 residues. Trimming cost V 5 bases and J 6 bases; bases outside gene matches: 9. CDR3 protein: CASSTSGGAGQPQHF. The CDR3 DNA follows: TGTGCCAGCAGCACTTCAGGGGGCGCTGGTCAGCCCCAGCATTTT.

This clonotype was picked up a small number of times. The chain recombines TRBV2 with TRBJ2-5, with TRBD2 matching 7 bases. This CDR3 contains 14 residues. J was trimmed by 3 bases and V by 5 bases; bases with no gene match: 6. In germline, CDR1 is SNHLY, CDR2 FYNNEI. The CDR3 bases are TGTGCCAGCAGTCCCCGGCTAGCGGAAGAGACCCAGTACTTC. It is translated as CASSPRLAEETQYF.

This sequence joins TRBV6-2 or TRBV6-3 and TRBJ2-1; D is perhaps TRBD1 (6 bases). Germline values: CDR1 MNHEY, CDR2 SVGEGT. The CDR3 runs 16 residues. V shed 5 bases and J shed 3 bases, with 17 bases lying between them. CDR3 in DNA: TGTGCCAGCAGTCCCCTTTGGACAGATCTCTACAATGAGCAGTTCTTC. It translates to CASSPLWTDLYNEQFF.

V usage is TRBV10-3 and J usage is TRBJ2-3; unclear D gene. Per germline, CDR1 ENHRY and CDR2 SYGVKD. V was trimmed by 2 bases and J by 6 bases, leaving 6 bases between them. The CDR3 is made up of 12 amino acids. The CDR3 nucleotides are TGTGCCATCAGTGAGACCTCGGATACGCAGTATTTT. Translated, it gives CAISETSDTQYF.

J is TRBJ2-7 and V is TRBV20-1; TRBD2 might be the D (5 bases). The CDR3 has 14 residues. Trimming removed 3 bases at V and 6 bases at J, with 18 bases between. The germline V gene encodes CDR1 DFQATT and CDR2 SNEGSKA (reference sequence). CDR3 sequence: CSARIGGGGPEQYF. The CDR3 bases are TGCAGTGCTAGGATCGGCGGCGGCGGGCCCGAGCAGTACTTC.

The V gene is TRBV18, the J gene TRBJ2-5; D might be TRBD1 (6 bases). The CDR3 is 13 amino acids. V was pared by 3 bases and J by 5 bases, with 10 bases between. Per the germline V gene, CDR1 is KGHSH and CDR2 is LQKENI. The DNA for the CDR3 is TGTGCCAGCTCACCGGGACAAATTGAGACCCAGTACTTC. It translates to CASSPGQIETQYF.

This clonotype appeared a few times. V is TRBV2 and J is TRBJ2-3; TRBD2 matches 8 bases. Losses at the gene ends were 7 bases for V and 1 base for J; bases not matched to a gene: 7. The CDR3 has 15 amino acids. In germline, CDR1 is SNHLY, CDR2 FYNNEI. For the CDR3, the DNA is TGTGCCAGCAAGGCGGGAGGCAGCCGCACAGATACGCAGTATTTT. This translates into CASKAGGSRTDTQYF. The full variable domain, rest sourced from reference TRBV2 and TRBJ2-3, is EPEVTQTPSHQVTQMGQEVILRCVPISNHLYFYWYRQILGQKVEFLVSFYNNEISEKSEIFDDQFSVERPDGSNFTLKIRSTKLEDSAMYFCASKAGGSRTDTQYFGPGTRLTVL.

In its sample, this clonotype was seen many times. The genes are TRBV19 and TRBJ1-2; 7 bases are a match to TRBD1. The V gene end was trimmed by 3 bases and the J gene end by 4 bases; junction bases not matched to a gene: 14. Germline lookup yields CDR1 LNHDA and CDR2 SQIVND (reference sequence). CDR3 length: 17 amino acids. Written as DNA, the CDR3 is TGTGCCAGTAGTATCCGCGGGACAGAAGTATTCCTCTATGGCTACACCTTC. Amino acids: CASSIRGTEVFLYGYTF.

V is TRBV5-1 and J is TRBJ2-3; the match to TRBD2 covers 7 bases. Germline V gene lookup returns CDR1 SGHRS and CDR2 YFSETQ. The V and J ends lost 6 bases and 0 bases, in that order; junction bases with no gene match: 7. The CDR3 consists of 15 residues. CDR3 nucleotides: TGCGCCAGCACCGGGAGGAGCGCTAGCACAGATACGCAGTATTTT. Protein product: CASTGRSASTDTQYF.

This clonotype was seen at least ten times. This rearrangement joins TRBV21-1 to TRBJ1-1; TRBD1, the D gene given by the table, was not confirmed from the DNA. TRBV21-1 is tagged as a pseudogene. The CDR3 runs 15 residues. The CDR3 DNA follows: TGTGCCAGCAGCCAAGGGGGTCAGGGGAACACTGAAGCTTTCTTT. Translated: CASSQGGQGNTEAFF.

The chain links TRBV11-2 to TRBJ2-5; D unclear. The CDR3 extends over 15 amino acids. The ends were cut back, 5 bases at V and 3 bases at J, with 16 bases in the middle. Germline V gene data show CDR1 as SGHAT and CDR2 as FQNNGV. CDR3 bases: TGTGCCAGCAGCAAATACGTAGTCCAGAAAGAGACCCAGTACTTC. It codes for CASSKYVVQKETQYF.

This clonotype appeared once. The junction departs from germline at one end; a sequencing error may be responsible. The V gene is TRBV2, the J gene TRBJ1-2; no firm D call. CDR3 size: 13 residues. Germline loops: CDR1 SNHLY, CDR2 FYNNEI. The CDR3, as DNA: TGTGCCAGCAATGAATTGCCCGTCTCTGGCTACACCTTC. It yields the protein CASNELPVSGYTF.

This clonotype was recorded a few times. The chain links TRBV25-1 to TRBJ2-7, with 12 positions matching TRBD2. V lost 1 base and J lost 2; bases outside the gene matches: 6. Germline-derived CDR1 and CDR2 are MGHDK and SYGVNS. The CDR3 sequence is 17 residues long. CDR3 loop: CASSELKWTSGTYEQYF. The DNA of the CDR3 is TGTGCCAGCAGTGAATTAAAATGGACTAGCGGGACCTACGAGCAGTACTTC.

V usage is TRBV7-2 and J usage is TRBJ1-1, with a weak D call TRBD1 (6 bases). The CDR3 loop spans 11 amino acids. Trimming took 4 bases from V and 11 from J, leaving 11 bases between them. Germline CDR1 SGHTA, CDR2 FQGNSA. Here the CDR3 reads CASSWGRAAFF. CDR3 DNA sequence: TGTGCCAGCAGCTGGGGGCGCGCTGCTTTCTTT.

Many counts were recorded for this clonotype. The rearrangement joins TRBV29-1 to TRBJ1-1, with D unclear. This CDR3 is built from 9 residues. The germline V gene encodes CDR1 SQVTM and CDR2 ANQGSEA. With 3 bases removed from V and 5 bases from J, the gap between germline ends came to 1 base. CDR3 loop: CSVDTEAFF. CDR3 DNA: TGCAGCGTTGATACTGAAGCTTTCTTT.

The rearrangement links TRBV25-1 to TRBJ1-4, with D possibly being TRBD1 (5 bases). The V and J ends lost 3 bases and 12 bases respectively, with 14 bases between them. Looked up from germline, CDR1 is MGHDK and CDR2 is SYGVNS. The CDR3 totals 13 residues. The CDR3 region is CASSEDTRRELFF. CDR3 DNA: TGTGCCAGCAGTGAGGACACTAGGAGGGAACTGTTTTTT.

The rearrangement uses TRBV19 and TRBJ1-4, with 10 bases identical to TRBD1. With 7 bases clipped from V and 4 bases from J, the junction kept 3 bases outside the gene matches. The germline CDR1 and CDR2 sequences are LNHDA and SQIVND (reference sequence). This CDR3 comprises 14 residues. CDR3 residues: CASKGQGNNEKLFF. The CDR3 DNA reads TGTGCCAGTAAGGGACAGGGGAATAATGAAAAACTGTTTTTT.

This clonotype was picked up a small number of times. The V call is TRBV6-1, the J call TRBJ1-5, with D hard to call. The CDR3 consists of 13 residues. V lost 3 bases and J 5 bases, leaving 8 bases between the germline ends. Germline V gene data show CDR1 as MNHNS and CDR2 as SASEGT. The CDR3 spells CASSDSFDQPQHF. Here the CDR3 DNA reads TGTGCCAGCAGTGATTCGTTTGATCAGCCCCAGCATTTT.

The chain combines TRBV11-1 with TRBJ1-1; 10 nucleotides align to TRBD1. Per the germline V gene, CDR1 is SGHAT and CDR2 is FQDESV (reference sequence). The CDR3 has 16 amino acids. J gave up 4 bases and V 4 bases, and 9 bases lay outside the gene matches. The CDR3 is CASSSRQGALVTEAFF. In DNA form, the CDR3 reads TGTGCCAGCAGCTCTAGACAGGGGGCCTTGGTCACTGAAGCTTTCTTT.

This clonotype was picked up a small number of times. The chain employs TRBV25-1 and TRBJ2-7; 10 bases align to TRBD1. This CDR3 region has 15 residues. Germline V CDR1 and CDR2: MGHDK, SYGVNS. Trimming took 5 bases from V and 5 from J; bases not matched to a gene: 9. DNA for the CDR3: TGTGCCAGCAGTCCGTTCTGGGGGACAGGGGACGAGCAGTACTTC. It codes for CASSPFWGTGDEQYF.

This chain connects TRBV7-9 to TRBJ1-1; D gene ambiguous. CDR1 is SEHNR, CDR2 FQNEAQ, per germline (reference sequence). The CDR3 runs 14 residues. Trimming cost V 7 bases and J 2 bases, with 14 bases left between them. The CDR3 sequence: CASTSSTANTEAFF. CDR3 bases: TGTGCCAGCACCTCCTCAACAGCTAACACTGAAGCTTTCTTT.

This clonotype has a handful of counts. J is TRBJ2-5 and V is TRBV5-1; D is possibly TRBD1 or TRBD2 (5 bases each). Germline V CDR1 and CDR2: SGHRS, YFSETQ. V lost 7 bases, J lost 4 bases, and 17 bases lay in between. The CDR3 totals 14 residues. The CDR3 is CASREGPETETQYF. The CDR3 DNA sequence: TGCGCCAGCCGTGAGGGGCCCGAGACAGAGACCCAGTACTTC.

This clonotype was found many times. The rearrangement uses TRBV13 and TRBJ2-1, with D possibly called TRBD1 or TRBD2 (5 bases each). V lost 5 bases, J lost 5 bases, and 13 bases lay in between. Germline CDR1 is PRHDT and CDR2 is FYEKMQ (reference sequence). The CDR3 runs 14 residues. CDR3 DNA: TGTGCCAGCAGCACCGGGACGAGCAACAATGAGCAGTTCTTC. Encoded protein: CASSTGTSNNEQFF. Based on the CDR3 plus reference TRBV13 and TRBJ2-1, the full variable domain is AAGVIQSPRHLIKEKRETATLKCYPIPRHDTVYWYQQGPGQDPQFLISFYEKMQSDKGSIPDRFSAQQFSDYHSELNMSSLELGDSALYFCASSTGTSNNEQFFGPGTRLTVL.

This clonotype has more than one count but fewer than ten. The chain links TRBV7-9 to TRBJ2-1; 12 positions match TRBD1. The junction had 11 bases not matched to a gene; V was cut back by 5 bases and J by 0 bases. CDR1 and CDR2 (germline): SEHNR, FQNEAQ (reference sequence). The CDR3 consists of 19 residues. In DNA, the CDR3 is TGTGCCAGCAGCGCACCGGGACAGGGGGCTGTGAGCTCCTACAATGAGCAGTTCTTC. Its translation: CASSAPGQGAVSSYNEQFF.

The chain uses TRBV5-1 and TRBJ2-1, with 13 bases that match TRBD2. In germline, CDR1 is SGHRS, CDR2 YFSETQ. The CDR3 covers 16 residues. The junction had 5 bases not matched to a gene; V was cut back by 4 bases and J by 4 bases. CDR3: CASSPQLAGGYNEQFF. CDR3 sequence (DNA): TGCGCCAGCAGCCCCCAACTAGCGGGAGGGTACAATGAGCAGTTCTTC.

This clonotype was seen a handful of times. The V call is TRBV29-1, the J call TRBJ2-7, with 8 bases aligning to TRBD1. Germline lookup yields CDR1 SQVTM and CDR2 ANQGSEA. J was trimmed by 2 bases and V by 1 base; bases with no gene match: 4. CDR3 size: 14 residues. Here the CDR3 reads CSVEGTGSTYEQYF. Written as DNA, the CDR3 is TGCAGCGTTGAAGGGACAGGGTCCACCTACGAGCAGTACTTC.

This clonotype was seen a handful of times. This sequence joins TRBV3-1 and TRBJ2-7; 8 nucleotides line up with TRBD1. This CDR3 comprises 16 residues. Germline assignment: CDR1 LGHDT and CDR2 YNNKEL (reference sequence). Trimming removed 0 bases from V and 5 bases from J; junction bases left unmatched: 9. This chain's CDR3 is CASSQESGAGGNEQYF. The CDR3, as DNA: TGTGCCAGCAGCCAAGAAAGTGGGGCAGGGGGCAACGAGCAGTACTTC.

The table lists this clonotype with a few counts. The V call is TRBV7-9, the J call TRBJ2-7; D is unclear. Trimming removed 4 bases at V and 4 bases at J, with 11 bases between. The CDR3 extends over 13 amino acids. Looked up from germline, CDR1 is SEHNR and CDR2 is FQNEAQ (reference sequence). The CDR3 DNA follows: TGTGCCAGCAGCTCGGGTCTGCTGTACGAGCAGTACTTC. Translation: CASSSGLLYEQYF. The variable domain in full, with the rest retrieved from reference TRBV7-9 and TRBJ2-7, is DTGVSQNPRHKITKRGQNVTFRCDPISEHNRLYWYRQTLGQGPEFLTYFQNEAQLEKSRLLSDRFSAERPKGSFSTLEIQRTEQGDSAMYLCASSSGLLYEQYFGPGTRLTVT.

There are a few counts of this clonotype. The rearrangement uses TRBV7-2 and TRBJ1-4, with no clear D. Trimming shortened V by 1 base and J by 0 bases, and 15 bases separated the two germline ends. There are 18 residues in the CDR3. Germline CDR1 SGHTA, CDR2 FQGNSA. The CDR3 DNA reads TGTGCCAGCAGCTTAGGCTTGGCGGGGATTGCAACTAATGAAAAACTGTTTTTT. It is translated as CASSLGLAGIATNEKLFF. The entire variable domain, with the rest obtained from reference TRBV7-2 and TRBJ1-4, is as follows: GAGVSQSPSNKVTEKGKDVELRCDPISGHTALYWYRQSLGQGLEFLIYFQGNSAPDKSGLPSDRFSAERTGGSVSTLTIQRTQQEDSAVYLCASSLGLAGIATNEKLFFGSGTQLSVL.

This clonotype came up many times. The CDR3: CASSVGGGQGSYEQYF. DNA for the CDR3: TGTGCCAGCAGCGTGGGAGGGGGACAGGGAAGCTACGAGCAGTACTTC. The chain employs TRBV9 and TRBJ2-7, with 9 bases that match TRBD1. With V trimmed by 2 bases and J by 3 bases, 9 bases remained unmatched. Germline V CDR1 and CDR2: SGDLS, YYNGEE. The CDR3 has 16 residues.

This clonotype was counted between two and nine times. This rearrangement joins TRBV7-9 to TRBJ1-4; D remains unclear. Germline V gives CDR1 SEHNR, CDR2 FQNEAQ (reference sequence). The CDR3 runs 14 residues. The ends were cut back, 1 base at V and 5 bases at J, with 8 bases in the middle. The CDR3 reads CASSLDRENEKLFF. CDR3 nucleotide sequence: TGTGCCAGCAGCTTAGACAGAGAAAATGAAAAACTGTTTTTT.

In its sample, this clonotype was seen a few times. The chain combines TRBV6-5 with TRBJ1-1, with D unclear. Germline CDR1 reads MNHEY; CDR2 reads SVGAGI. V shed 0 bases and J shed 5 bases, with 7 bases lying between them. The CDR3 loop spans 13 amino acids. The CDR3 reads CASSYSCRTEAFF. DNA for the CDR3: TGTGCCAGCAGTTACTCGTGTCGGACTGAAGCTTTCTTT.